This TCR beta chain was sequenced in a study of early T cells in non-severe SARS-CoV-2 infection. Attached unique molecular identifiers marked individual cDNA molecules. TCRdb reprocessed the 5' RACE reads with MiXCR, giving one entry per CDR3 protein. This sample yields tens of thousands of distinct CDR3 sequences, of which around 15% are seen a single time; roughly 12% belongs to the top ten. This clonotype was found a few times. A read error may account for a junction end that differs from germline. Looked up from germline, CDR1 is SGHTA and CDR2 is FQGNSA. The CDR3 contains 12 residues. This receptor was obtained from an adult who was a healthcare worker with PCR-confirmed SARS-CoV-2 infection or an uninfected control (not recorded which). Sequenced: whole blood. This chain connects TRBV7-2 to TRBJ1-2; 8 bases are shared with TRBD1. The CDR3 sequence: CASSWPGQAALF. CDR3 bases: TGTGCCAGCAGCTGGCCGGGACAGGCTGCTCTCTTC. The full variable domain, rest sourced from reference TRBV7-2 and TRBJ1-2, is GAGVSQSPSNKVTEKGKDVELRCDPISGHTALYWYRQSLGQGLEFLIYFQGNSAPDKSGLPSDRFSAERTGGSVSTLTIQRTQQEDSAVYLCASSWPGQAALFGSGTRLTVV.